Following are 2 T cell receptor beta chains from one sample sequenced in a study of blood T cell repertoires in COVID-19. Data came from immunoSEQ multiplex PCR; TCRdb stores just in-frame clones and leaves some out. Of about 190,000 clones in the sample, 70% to 90% were seen once. The sample was peripheral blood. These receptors all stem from a woman between 65 and 79 years old with active or convalescent COVID-19.

As DNA, the CDR3 is TGCGCCAGCAGCACTTGGACTAGCGGGAGGGCCTTAGCAGAGACCCAGTACTTC. Translation: CASSTWTSGRALAETQYF. The V and J genes are TRBV5-1 and TRBJ2-5; 15 nucleotides line up with TRBD2. CDR1 and CDR2 (germline): SGHRS, YFSETQ. The CDR3 is 18 residues long. V lost 4 bases, J lost 4 bases, and 11 bases stayed unmatched.

This chain uses TRBV6-5 with TRBJ1-5; TRBD1 matches 8 bases. The CDR3 extends over 15 amino acids. After removal of 4 bases from V and 2 bases from J, the junction contained 4 bases not matched to a gene. Germline V lookup: CDR1 MNHEY, CDR2 SVGAGI. For the CDR3, the DNA is TGTGCCAGCAGTTTGGACAGGGCGGGCAATCAGCCCCAGCATTTT. This encodes CASSLDRAGNQPQHF.